This TCR beta chain was found in a study of T cell responses to AZD1222 COVID-19 vaccine. V shed 4 bases and J 2 bases; nucleotides not matched to a gene: 1. CDR1 and CDR2 (germline): SGHDN, FVKESK. CDR3 length: 13 residues. Data came from immunoSEQ multiplex PCR; TCRdb stores just in-frame clones and leaves some out. The sample contains about 140,000 clones, over 75% of which appear only once. The rearrangement uses TRBV14 and TRBJ1-2; TRBD1 agrees at 7 bases. Sequenced material: peripheral blood, taken 28 days after the second dose of the MenACWY control vaccine. The receptor comes from an adult who received the MenACWY meningococcal vaccine as a control. The CDR3 is CASSRDSNYGYTF. The CDR3 DNA sequence: TGTGCCAGCAGCCGGGACAGCAACTATGGCTACACCTTC.